The next 27 T cell receptor beta chains were all read from a single sample in a study of T-cell reconstitution after alpha-beta-depleted transplantation in children. Preparing the TCRbeta library involved the use of unique molecular identifiers. TCRdb re-called the PCR reads through MiXCR, storing one row per CDR3 protein. Altogether 65,000 to 90,000 distinct CDR3 sequences are present, approximately 10% being singletons, with the ten largest covering approximately 13%. The source material was PBMCs, sampled before TCRalphabeta/CD19-depleted stem cell transplant. Receptors originate from a boy younger than 18 with acute myeloid leukemia, due to receive a stem cell transplant.

This clonotype was found many times. The CDR3 region has the DNA TGTGCCAGCAGCGTAGGTGGCAGCTCTAACTATGGCTACACCTTC. It translates to CASSVGGSSNYGYTF. This rearrangement joins TRBV9 to TRBJ1-2; D unclear. V was shortened by 0 bases and J by 0 bases, with 9 bases between the two germline ends. The CDR3 has 15 amino acids. Germline assignment: CDR1 SGDLS and CDR2 YYNGEE.

This clonotype has a count of ten or more. CDR3 sequence: CASSFEPADQKRYYGYTF. DNA of the CDR3: TGTGCCAGCAGCTTTGAACCGGCAGACCAAAAGCGATACTATGGCTACACCTTC. This rearrangement joins TRBV11-1 to TRBJ1-2; D unclear. Germline V gives CDR1 SGHAT, CDR2 FQDESV (reference sequence). V was cut by 3 bases and J by 3 bases, with 23 bases left in between. The CDR3 contains 18 residues.

This clonotype showed up many times. V is TRBV20-1 and J is TRBJ1-5; D gene uncertain. The germline CDR1 and CDR2 sequences are DFQATT and SNEGSKA (reference sequence). V shed 6 bases and J shed 6 bases, with 12 bases lying between them. The CDR3 extends over 12 amino acids. CDR3 nucleotide sequence: TGCAGTGCAAGCAGTATGGGTCAGCCCCAGCATTTT. Its translation is CSASSMGQPQHF.

This clonotype has at least ten counts. The rearrangement uses TRBV29-1 and TRBJ1-2; D not certain. V was clipped by 0 bases and J by 10 bases, with 9 bases between them. Germline CDR1 and CDR2: SQVTM and ANQGSEA. The CDR3 is 11 amino acids. The CDR3: CSVEDSFVYTF. CDR3 DNA: TGCAGCGTTGAAGACAGCTTCGTCTACACCTTC.

This clonotype was detected only a few times. The chain has TRBV6-2 or TRBV6-3 and TRBJ2-7; 9 nucleotides agree with TRBD1. This CDR3 region has 15 residues. With 6 bases clipped from V and 4 bases from J, the junction kept 10 bases outside the gene matches. CDR1 MNHEY and CDR2 SVGEGT come from the germline V gene. In DNA, the CDR3 is TGTGCCAGCAGAAGGGGGGACAGGGCGGAATACGAGCAGTACGTC. Amino acids: CASRRGDRAEYEQYV.

This clonotype has a count of ten or more. The chain couples TRBV29-1 to TRBJ2-7; 12 bases line up with TRBD1. Germline assignment: CDR1 SQVTM and CDR2 ANQGSEA. V lost 1 base, J lost 7 bases, and 5 bases stayed unmatched. The CDR3 loop spans 14 amino acids. CDR3 bases: TGCAGCGTTGAAGGGGACAGGGGGCATTGGGAGCAGTACTTC. Amino acid sequence: CSVEGDRGHWEQYF.

This clonotype was picked up many times. The V gene is TRBV7-2, the J gene TRBJ1-2; D perhaps matches TRBD1 (5 bases). Trimming left V 5 bases short and J 5 bases short, with 9 bases between. CDR1 is SGHTA, CDR2 FQGNSA, per germline. The CDR3 length is 12 residues. The CDR3 protein is CASSPREYGYTF. For the CDR3, the DNA is TGTGCCAGCAGCCCCAGGGAATATGGCTACACCTTC.

At least ten counts were recorded for this clonotype. The chain employs TRBV20-1 and TRBJ2-7; 8 bases line up with TRBD2. CDR1 and CDR2 from the germline V gene are DFQATT and SNEGSKA (reference sequence). The CDR3 is 15 residues long. The V segment lost 5 bases and the J segment 2 bases; nucleotides outside the gene matches: 11. The chain's CDR3 is CSAGEKRERTYEQYF. The CDR3 region has the DNA TGCAGTGCTGGCGAAAAGCGGGAGCGGACCTACGAGCAGTACTTC.

Concerning this clonotype itself: A much bigger clone sits one base away, suggesting this may be a read error. CDR3 residues: CASSSGTAIPHHEQFF. The CDR3 region has the DNA TGTGCCAGCAGCTCCGGGACAGCCATCCCCCACCATGAGCAGTTCTTC. V usage is TRBV7-8 and J usage is TRBJ2-1; 7 bases match TRBD1. V lost 4 bases to trimming and J lost 8 bases; unmatched junction nucleotides: 14. Germline lookup yields CDR1 SGHVS and CDR2 FQNEAQ. This CDR3 has 16 amino acids.

This clonotype was recorded at least ten times. The CDR3 region has the DNA TGTGCCAGCAGCGTGGGGACAGGGGCCCTCTACGAGCAGTACTTC. It codes for CASSVGTGALYEQYF. The chain is built from TRBV9 and TRBJ2-7, with 10 nucleotides matching TRBD1. The CDR3 has 15 amino acids. Trimming at V came to 2 bases and at J to 3 bases, leaving 5 bases not matched to a gene. Germline V gene lookup returns CDR1 SGDLS and CDR2 YYNGEE.

This clonotype was seen ten or more times. This chain links TRBV11-1 with TRBJ2-5, with no clear D. Germline lookup yields CDR1 SGHAT and CDR2 FQDESV (reference sequence). The V end lost 5 bases, the J end lost 4 bases, and 14 bases lay between the germline ends. This CDR3 has 14 amino acids. For the CDR3, the DNA is TGTGCCAGCAGCAGAAGTCGGGCGTCAGAGACCCAGTACTTC. Protein product: CASSRSRASETQYF.

The chain has TRBV23-1 and TRBJ2-3, with D unresolved. TRBV23-1 is marked as an open reading frame, function uncertain. The V gene lost 3 bases and the J gene lost 1 base, with 11 bases spanning the gap. CDR3 length: 15 amino acids. CDR3 coding DNA: TGCGCCAGCAGTCAGGTCAAGGCCGGCACAGATACGCAGTATTTT. Translation: CASSQVKAGTDTQYF.

This clonotype was seen at least ten times. CDR3 bases: TGTGCCAGCAGCTTACCAGGTCGAAATGAAGCTTTCTTT. Protein sequence: CASSLPGRNEAFF. The V call is TRBV5-6, the J call TRBJ1-1, with D uncertain. The CDR3 contains 13 residues. Trimming left V 2 bases short and J 7 bases short, with 12 bases between. Germline values: CDR1 SGHDT, CDR2 YYEEEE.

At least ten counts were recorded for this clonotype. The junction does not match germline at one end; this may be a read error. The V and J genes are TRBV4-1 and TRBJ2-2, with D perhaps matching TRBD1 or TRBD2 (5 bases each). The CDR3 consists of 15 residues. Germline loops: CDR1 MGHRA, CDR2 YSYEKL. The CDR3 sequence: CASSVRDGYTEELFF. DNA of the CDR3: TGCGCCAGCAGCGTCCGGGACGGATACACCGAGGAGCTGTTTTTT.

This clonotype was seen repeatedly, ten times or more. This chain links TRBV4-1 with TRBJ2-1, with a tentative D call TRBD1 (5 bases). The V gene's germline CDR1 is MGHRA and CDR2 YSYEKL. V lost 3 bases to trimming and J lost 4 bases, with 13 bases between them. The CDR3 spans 15 residues. In DNA form, the CDR3 reads TGCGCCAGCAGCCAGAGGATTACAGGATACAATGAGCAGTTCTTC. It translates to CASSQRITGYNEQFF.

This clonotype was seen many times. This rearrangement joins TRBV7-2 to TRBJ2-1, with D possibly TRBD1 on 6 matching bases. Germline CDR1 and CDR2: SGHTA and FQGNSA. The CDR3 is 15 residues long. The V gene lost 5 bases and the J gene lost 7 bases, with 18 bases spanning the gap. CDR3 sequence reads: CASSLIPRGSNEQFF. DNA for the CDR3: TGTGCCAGCAGCCTCATCCCCAGGGGTAGTAATGAGCAGTTCTTC. The full variable domain, its missing parts supplied by reference TRBV7-2 and TRBJ2-1, is GAGVSQSPSNKVTEKGKDVELRCDPISGHTALYWYRQSLGQGLEFLIYFQGNSAPDKSGLPSDRFSAERTGGSVSTLTIQRTQQEDSAVYLCASSLIPRGSNEQFFGPGTRLTVL.

This clonotype turned up a few times. The genes are TRBV4-3 and TRBJ2-7; possibly TRBD1 for D (5 bases). Trimming cost V 0 bases and J 5 bases, with 14 bases left between them. The CDR3 is made up of 15 amino acids. CDR1 is LGHNA and CDR2 is YSLEER in the germline V gene. For the CDR3, the DNA is TGCGCCAGCAGCCAAGATAGGGGCCCGCCGGACGAGCAGTACTTC. Its protein is CASSQDRGPPDEQYF.

This clonotype was detected many times. The genes are TRBV29-1 and TRBJ2-2, with D uncertain. The V gene lost 4 bases and the J gene lost 2 bases, with 8 bases spanning the gap. CDR1 and CDR2 from the germline V gene are SQVTM and ANQGSEA. This CDR3 region has 13 residues. The CDR3 region has the DNA TGCAGCGTTGGTTTAGGAAACACCGGGGAGCTGTTTTTT. Translating gives CSVGLGNTGELFF.

Only a few counts were recorded for this clonotype. The chain combines TRBV6-4 with TRBJ2-1, with 10 bases fitting TRBD2. V was pared by 6 bases and J by 8 bases, with 10 bases of the junction left unmatched. Germline assignment: CDR1 MRHNA and CDR2 SNTAGT. The CDR3 is 15 amino acids. The CDR3 DNA reads TGTGCCAGCAGCCGACCAGCGGGGGGGCAGGATGAGCAGTTCTTC. Encoded protein: CASSRPAGGQDEQFF.

This clonotype has a count of ten or more. This chain links TRBV20-1 with TRBJ2-5; 7 bases are shared with TRBD1. The germline CDR1 and CDR2 sequences are DFQATT and SNEGSKA (reference sequence). Germline trimming cut 1 base from V and 1 base from J; bases unmatched to any gene: 3. The CDR3 runs 14 residues. In DNA, the CDR3 is TGCAGTGCTAGAGGGACAGGCTCCCAAGAGACCCAGTACTTC. This encodes CSARGTGSQETQYF.

On this clonotype itself: This may come from a read error, since a much larger clone is one base off. The V gene is TRBV9, the J gene TRBJ2-5, with 10 bases fitting TRBD2. This CDR3 is 15 amino acids long. CDR1 is SGDLS and CDR2 is YYNGEE in the germline V gene. CDR3 loop: CASSLGLAKQETRYF. In nucleotides, the CDR3 is TGTGCCAGCAGCCTGGGACTAGCGAAACAAGAGACCCGGTACTTC.

This clonotype was recorded many times. The rearrangement joins TRBV5-5 to TRBJ2-2; TRBD1 might be the D (5 bases). The CDR3 runs to 15 residues. Trimming left V 4 bases short and J 1 base short, with 11 bases between. The germline CDR1 and CDR2 sequences are SGHKS and YYEKEE (reference sequence). The CDR3 DNA is TGTGCCAGCAGCGTGATTACAGGGAACACCGGGGAGCTGTTTTTT. Amino acids: CASSVITGNTGELFF.

This clonotype was observed at least ten times. The chain employs TRBV6-1 and TRBJ1-1, with D possibly being TRBD1 (6 bases). Germline CDR1 MNHNS, CDR2 SASEGT. V was trimmed by 7 bases and J by 0 bases, leaving 12 bases between them. CDR3 length equals 14 residues. The CDR3 sequence is CASTWTDLNTEAFF. The CDR3 DNA sequence: TGTGCCAGCACCTGGACAGACCTGAACACTGAAGCTTTCTTT.

The chain is built from TRBV7-9 and TRBJ1-1, with 8 bases matching TRBD1. The germline gives CDR1 SEHNR, CDR2 FQNEAQ (reference sequence). V shed 5 bases and J 2 bases; nucleotides not matched to a gene: 7. This CDR3 has 15 amino acids. CDR3 sequence reads: CASSPLDRENTEAFF. CDR3 nucleotides: TGTGCCAGCAGCCCCCTGGACAGGGAAAACACTGAAGCTTTCTTT.

This clonotype was counted ten times or more. V usage is TRBV4-3 and J usage is TRBJ1-2; 10 nucleotides line up with TRBD1. The CDR3 length is 15 residues. With 1 base clipped from V and 4 bases from J, the junction kept 3 bases outside the gene matches. CDR1 and CDR2 from the germline V gene are LGHNA and YSLEER. In DNA, the CDR3 is TGCGCCAGCAGCCAAGTTGGGGACAGGGGCTATGGCTACACCTTC. Its protein is CASSQVGDRGYGYTF.

This clonotype was detected ten times or more. The genes are TRBV9 and TRBJ1-1; maybe TRBD1 (6 bases). The CDR3 totals 15 residues. Trimming shortened V by 2 bases and J by 7 bases, and 18 bases separated the two germline ends. CDR1 is SGDLS and CDR2 is YYNGEE in the germline V gene. The CDR3 DNA reads as TGTGCCAGCAGCGTTATGATCGGACAGATGGGTGAAGCTTTCTTT. Its protein product is CASSVMIGQMGEAFF. Together with reference TRBV9 and TRBJ1-1, the CDR3 gives the full variable domain: DSGVTQTPKHLITATGQRVTLRCSPRSGDLSVYWYQQSLDQGLQFLIQYYNGEERAKGNILERFSAQQFPDLHSELNLSSLELGDSALYFCASSVMIGQMGEAFFGQGTRLTVV.

This clonotype was picked up many times. The chain links TRBV9 to TRBJ1-4; 8 bases map to TRBD1. The V and J ends lost 3 bases and 8 bases, in that order; junction bases with no gene match: 15. From germline, CDR1 is SGDLS and CDR2 YYNGEE. The CDR3 length is 17 residues. CDR3 residues: CASSAGGGTGAQEKLFF. CDR3 coding DNA: TGTGCCAGCAGCGCCGGCGGGGGGACAGGTGCACAAGAAAAACTGTTTTTT.